Each of the 21 T cell receptor beta chains below was sequenced from the same sample in a study of T cell repertoires in cytomegalovirus infection. TCRdb re-analysed the reads in MiXCR, keeping a single row per CDR3 protein. The sample lists about 900,000 distinct CDR3 sequences, roughly 31% occurring once. Their target antigens are unknown. The starting material was cultured CD8+ T cells from PBMCs, obtained from culture after CMV antigen stimulation. Source of these receptors: a human donor in good health (CMV status not recorded). Some clones in this sample may be carry-over from other donors' samples.

This clonotype was picked up many times. The J gene is TRBJ2-3, the V gene TRBV7-2; maybe TRBD2 (6 bases). The germline V and J ends were trimmed by 1 base and 1 base, with 9 bases remaining between them. The CDR3 extends over 15 amino acids. CDR1 SGHTA and CDR2 FQGNSA come from the germline V gene. CDR3 amino acids: CASSLVGTGTDTQYF. DNA of the CDR3: TGTGCCAGCAGCTTAGTGGGGACTGGCACAGATACGCAGTATTTT.

The CDR3 nucleotides are TGCAGCGTTGAAGGTGGTAGTATGGAGACCCAGTACTTC. The encoded protein is CSVEGGSMETQYF. This chain uses TRBV29-1 with TRBJ2-5; D is ambiguous. The V gene's germline CDR1 is SQVTM and CDR2 ANQGSEA. This CDR3 has 13 amino acids. Between the trimmed V and J ends, which lost 1 base and 5 bases, there was a span of 11 bases.

The rearrangement uses TRBV12-3 or TRBV12-4 and TRBJ2-1, with D possibly being TRBD1 (6 bases). The CDR3 sequence is 16 residues long. The V end lost 3 bases, the J end lost 7 bases, and 19 bases lay between the germline ends. The CDR3 spells CASSFQVEGVWNEQFF. CDR3 coding DNA: TGTGCCAGCAGTTTTCAAGTCGAGGGGGTTTGGAATGAGCAGTTCTTC.

About this clonotype: This may be a read error, as it is one base from a much larger clone. The chain is built from TRBV7-6 and TRBJ2-3, with a weak D call TRBD2 (6 bases). Germline V gene sequence: CDR1 SGHVS, CDR2 FNYEAQ. Between the trimmed V and J ends, which lost 5 bases and 6 bases, there was a span of 21 bases. The length of the CDR3 is 16 residues. Here the CDR3 reads CASSPELVGGSDTQYF. CDR3 nucleotides: TGTGCCAGCAGCCCGGAACTAGTGGGGGGTTCTGATACGCAGTATTTT.

This clonotype was detected only a few times. The chain has TRBV6-1 and TRBJ2-1; D is possibly TRBD1 or TRBD2 (5 bases each). The CDR3 runs to 17 residues. V lost 0 bases, J lost 0 bases, and 12 bases lay in between. CDR1 and CDR2 (germline): MNHNS, SASEGT. The CDR3 here is CASSEALWGSSYNEQFF. The CDR3 DNA sequence: TGTGCCAGCAGTGAAGCATTGTGGGGGAGCTCCTACAATGAGCAGTTCTTC.

The chain carries TRBV2 and TRBJ1-5; 7 bases map to TRBD1. The CDR3 runs 17 residues. The germline V gene encodes CDR1 SNHLY and CDR2 FYNNEI. Germline trimming cut 6 bases from V and 6 bases from J; bases unmatched to any gene: 17. CDR3 loop: CASSYLQGPSYGQPQHF. CDR3 nucleotides: TGTGCCAGCAGCTACCTACAGGGGCCCTCATACGGTCAGCCCCAGCATTTT.

The sample holds many counts of this clonotype. The chain combines TRBV11-3 with TRBJ2-2, with TRBD1 matching over 9 bases. Germline V gene sequence: CDR1 SGHNT, CDR2 YENEEA. The CDR3 covers 16 residues. Trimming at V came to 2 bases and at J to 1 base, leaving 2 bases not matched to a gene. The CDR3 here is CASSLRTGENTGELFF. In DNA form, the CDR3 reads TGTGCCAGCAGCTTAAGGACAGGGGAGAACACCGGGGAGCTGTTTTTT.

This chain joins TRBV6-2 or TRBV6-3 and TRBJ2-5; TRBD1 is a possible D gene (5 bases). The CDR3 is made up of 15 amino acids. V was clipped by 3 bases and J by 0 bases, with 11 bases between them. Germline V gives CDR1 MNHEY, CDR2 SVGEGT. CDR3 sequence (DNA): TGTGCCAGCAGTTATAATAGGGGTTACCAAGAGACCCAGTACTTC. It yields the protein CASSYNRGYQETQYF.

The chain has TRBV13 and TRBJ2-5; D unclear. V gave up 5 bases and J gave up 5 bases, with 15 bases separating them. Germline V gene data show CDR1 as PRHDT and CDR2 as FYEKMQ (reference sequence). This CDR3 has 14 residues. The CDR3 spells CASSARASRETQYF. CDR3 coding DNA: TGTGCCAGCAGCGCCCGGGCTTCGAGGGAGACCCAGTACTTC.

This clonotype was seen only a few times. The rearrangement uses TRBV12-3 or TRBV12-4 and TRBJ1-2; tentatively, D is TRBD1 (5 bases). CDR3 size: 13 residues. Trimming took 5 bases from V and 5 from J, leaving 12 bases between them. This chain's CDR3 is CASSTTEIYGYTF. The CDR3 bases are TGTGCCAGCAGTACGACAGAGATTTATGGCTACACCTTC.

The chain employs TRBV3-1 and TRBJ2-7, with D unresolved. CDR3 size: 11 residues. The germline V gene encodes CDR1 LGHDT and CDR2 YNNKEL (reference sequence). Trimming removed 4 bases at V and 7 bases at J, with 8 bases between. The CDR3 is CASSRAWEQYF. In DNA form, the CDR3 reads TGTGCCAGCAGCCGGGCGTGGGAGCAGTACTTC.

This clonotype was picked up a small number of times. The chain has TRBV20-1 and TRBJ1-5, with D unresolved. CDR1 is DFQATT, CDR2 SNEGSKA, per germline (reference sequence). V was shortened by 3 bases and J by 0 bases, with 6 bases between the two germline ends. The CDR3 contains 13 residues. The CDR3 DNA reads TGCAGTGCTAGTTGGTCTAGCAATCAGCCCCAGCATTTT. Translated: CSASWSSNQPQHF.

The chain is built from TRBV6-2 or TRBV6-3 and TRBJ2-7, with no clear D. The germline CDR1 and CDR2 sequences are MNHEY and SVGEGT. The CDR3 extends over 13 amino acids. Trimming took 4 bases from V and 0 from J, leaving 7 bases between them. CDR3 amino acids: CASSWSLSYEQYV. DNA for the CDR3: TGTGCCAGCAGTTGGAGCCTCTCCTACGAGCAGTACGTC.

The chain employs TRBV27 and TRBJ1-6; D call uncertain. Germline V gene sequence: CDR1 MNHEY, CDR2 SMNVEV (reference sequence). Trimming stripped 1 base from V and 13 bases from J, with 14 bases between. The CDR3 sequence is 14 residues long. The CDR3 protein is CASSLFPRSRPLHF. The CDR3 nucleotides read TGTGCCAGCAGTTTATTTCCCAGATCGCGCCCCCTCCACTTT.

This chain links TRBV9 with TRBJ2-1; D might be TRBD2 (6 bases). Germline loops: CDR1 SGDLS, CDR2 YYNGEE. The CDR3 is 15 residues long. The V gene lost 4 bases and the J gene lost 6 bases, with 17 bases spanning the gap. CDR3 residues: CASSLSGSVTNEQFF. The DNA for the CDR3 is TGTGCCAGCAGCCTGAGCGGGTCAGTGACCAATGAGCAGTTCTTC.

This clonotype was seen a few times. V gene TRBV7-9 combines with J gene TRBJ1-2, with 7 bases lining up with TRBD1. The CDR3 sequence is 13 residues long. J gave up 0 bases and V 8 bases, and 3 bases lay outside the gene matches. Germline V CDR1 and CDR2: SEHNR, FQNEAQ (reference sequence). CDR3 amino acids: CASQDRTNYGYTF. The DNA for the CDR3 is TGTGCCAGCCAGGACAGGACTAACTATGGCTACACCTTC.

The CDR3 DNA follows: TGTGCCAGTAGACCCTGGGCGGGGGGGGCCCCAGATACGCAGTATTTT. Protein product: CASRPWAGGAPDTQYF. The chain employs TRBV19 and TRBJ2-3, with 9 bases that match TRBD2. The CDR3 runs to 16 residues. V lost 6 bases to trimming and J lost 4 bases; unmatched junction nucleotides: 11. The V gene's germline CDR1 is LNHDA and CDR2 SQIVND (reference sequence).

CDR3 nucleotide sequence: TGTGCCAGCAGCTTAGTGGGCCGGGACAGAGACACTGAAGCTTTCTTT. This translates into CASSLVGRDRDTEAFF. The V gene is TRBV11-1, the J gene TRBJ1-1; 7 nucleotides line up with TRBD1. Germline CDR1 is SGHAT and CDR2 is FQDESV (reference sequence). The CDR3 is made up of 16 amino acids. With V trimmed by 1 base and J by 3 bases, 8 bases remained unmatched.

This clonotype was counted ten times or more. The genes are TRBV7-6 and TRBJ2-7; D may be TRBD1 (5 bases). The CDR3 consists of 16 residues. From germline, CDR1 is SGHVS and CDR2 FNYEAQ. Trimming removed 5 bases from V and 4 bases from J, with 21 bases in between. The CDR3 protein is CASSPGWSQAAYEQYF. CDR3 coding DNA: TGTGCCAGCAGCCCAGGGTGGAGCCAGGCCGCTTACGAGCAGTACTTC.

The V call is TRBV6-2 or TRBV6-3, the J call TRBJ1-1, with D hard to call. This CDR3 spans 15 amino acids. The V end was cut by 4 bases, the J end by 1 base, with 13 bases between. CDR1 and CDR2 from the germline V gene are MNHEY and SVGEGT. The CDR3 region is CASSSYTLWNTEAFF. The CDR3 nucleotides read TGTGCCAGCAGTTCCTATACTCTTTGGAACACTGAAGCTTTCTTT.

In regard to this clonotype: Compared with germline, one end of the junction differs, possibly owing to a read error. The DNA for the CDR3 is TGTGTCAGCAGCTTGGGGCACATTGGGAATGAGCAGTTCTTC. Encoded protein: CVSSLGHIGNEQFF. The V call is TRBV5-6, the J call TRBJ2-1, with D possibly TRBD1 on 5 matching bases. The CDR3 totals 14 residues. The germline gives CDR1 SGHDT, CDR2 YYEEEE.